This T cell receptor (beta chain) originates from a study of T cell responses to AZD1222 COVID-19 vaccine. Method: immunoSEQ multiplex PCR; TCRdb's copy keeps in-frame clones and lacks some. The sample yields 150,000 or so clones, approximately 89% seen once. This CDR3 region has 14 residues. Germline V lookup: CDR1 LGHDT, CDR2 YNNKEL (reference sequence). Trimming removed 2 bases at V and 3 bases at J, with 10 bases between. The source is an adult in good health. The specimen comprised peripheral blood, sampled on day 0 of AZD1222 vaccination. V is TRBV3-1 (or the pseudogene TRBV3-2) and J is TRBJ1-1, with D possibly being TRBD1 (5 bases). CDR3 protein: CASSQLEGDTEAFF. The CDR3 region has the DNA TGTGCCAGCAGCCAATTGGAAGGGGACACTGAAGCTTTCTTT.